One sample yielded the 14 T cell receptor beta chains listed below, sequenced in a study of T-cell memory formation after mild COVID-19. Each CDR3 protein is one row after TCRdb ran MiXCR on the 5' RACE reads. The sample has about 290,000 distinct CDR3 sequences, roughly 17% seen once; the top ten hold more than 20%. Sequenced sample: PBMCs or a T cell subset sorted from them (not recorded which). These receptors were obtained from a man between 18 and 29 years old who had mild COVID-19 (a few samples of this study predate the infection). Cell type and time point are not known.

This chain connects TRBV5-1 to TRBJ1-6, with 11 bases that match TRBD1. Germline CDR1 SGHRS, CDR2 YFSETQ. The CDR3 contains 14 residues. After removal of 3 bases from V and 8 bases from J, the junction contained 1 base not matched to a gene. The CDR3 loop is CASSWTGGDSPLHF. CDR3 nucleotide sequence: TGCGCCAGCAGCTGGACAGGGGGCGATTCACCCCTCCACTTT.

This clonotype was recorded a few times. The chain employs TRBV19 and TRBJ2-7; perhaps TRBD1 as D (6 bases). The CDR3 is 14 residues long. The V end lost 9 bases, the J end lost 6 bases, and 21 bases lay between the germline ends. The germline V gene encodes CDR1 LNHDA and CDR2 SQIVND (reference sequence). The CDR3, as DNA: TGTGCCAGCCGATGGGGGCAGTCCACCTCCGAGCAGTACTTC. Translation gives CASRWGQSTSEQYF.

This clonotype has a count of ten or more. J is TRBJ2-1 and V is TRBV11-2; unclear D gene. Germline CDR1 reads SGHAT; CDR2 reads FQNNGV. The length of the CDR3 is 11 residues. The ends were cut back, 7 bases at V and 4 bases at J, with 5 bases in the middle. The CDR3, as DNA: TGTGCCAGCACCCATTACAATGAGCAGTTCTTC. Its translation is CASTHYNEQFF. The variable domain in full, completed from reference TRBV11-2 and TRBJ2-1, reads EAGVAQSPRYKIIEKRQSVAFWCNPISGHATLYWYQQILGQGPKLLIQFQNNGVVDDSQLPKDRFSAERLKGVDSTLKIQPAKLEDSAVYLCASTHYNEQFFGPGTRLTVL.

The chain links TRBV3-1 to TRBJ2-7; 7 bases map to TRBD1. V lost 4 bases to trimming and J lost 3 bases; unmatched junction nucleotides: 6. Germline lookup yields CDR1 LGHDT and CDR2 YNNKEL (reference sequence). The length of the CDR3 is 14 residues. As DNA, the CDR3 is TGTGCCAGCAGCCTCCGGGACAGATTCTACGAGCAGTACTTC. Encoded protein: CASSLRDRFYEQYF.

This clonotype was seen a few times. The V and J genes are TRBV5-1 and TRBJ1-1; D gene ambiguous. Trimming shortened V by 4 bases and J by 1 base, and 8 bases separated the two germline ends. From germline, CDR1 is SGHRS and CDR2 YFSETQ. The CDR3 contains 13 residues. The CDR3 reads CASSAVGNTEAFF. CDR3 nucleotide sequence: TGCGCCAGCAGCGCTGTTGGGAACACTGAAGCTTTCTTT.

V is TRBV6-6 and J is TRBJ1-6; 9 bases match TRBD1. Germline values: CDR1 MNHNY, CDR2 SVGAGI (reference sequence). Trimming took 4 bases from V and 4 from J; bases not matched to a gene: 5. The CDR3 contains 16 residues. The CDR3 DNA reads as TGTGCCAGCAGTTTATCGGGGACAGGGTATAATTCACCCCTCCACTTT. This codes for CASSLSGTGYNSPLHF.

This clonotype was detected a few times. J is TRBJ1-2 and V is TRBV6-4, with D unresolved. V dropped 0 bases and J dropped 6 bases, with 17 bases sitting between them. The CDR3 length is 16 residues. Germline V gene sequence: CDR1 MRHNA, CDR2 SNTAGT. This CDR3 reads CASSDSFPRGFDGYTF. CDR3 DNA: TGTGCCAGCAGTGACTCGTTTCCCCGGGGATTTGATGGCTACACCTTC.

This clonotype was counted between two and nine times. This chain joins TRBV4-1 and TRBJ2-7; TRBD1 might be the D (5 bases). This CDR3 has 14 residues. Germline loops: CDR1 MGHRA, CDR2 YSYEKL. The V end was cut by 1 base, the J end by 1 base, with 8 bases between. This chain's CDR3 is CASSQVQGSYEQYF. The CDR3, as DNA: TGCGCCAGCAGCCAAGTCCAGGGATCCTACGAGCAGTACTTC.

The genes are TRBV14 and TRBJ2-3, with TRBD2 matching over 8 bases. Germline V gene sequence: CDR1 SGHDN, CDR2 FVKESK. The CDR3 runs to 13 residues. Trimming at V came to 3 bases and at J to 6 bases, leaving 2 bases not matched to a gene. The CDR3 is CASSQRLADTQYF. In DNA, the CDR3 is TGTGCCAGCAGCCAGAGACTAGCGGATACGCAGTATTTT. Full variable domain (rest looked up from reference TRBV14 and TRBJ2-3): EAGVTQFPSHSVIEKGQTVTLRCDPISGHDNLYWYRRVMGKEIKFLLHFVKESKQDESGMPNNRFLAERTGGTYSTLKVQPAELEDSGVYFCASSQRLADTQYFGPGTRLTVL.

This clonotype has a handful of counts. V and J are TRBV7-9 and TRBJ2-3; D unresolved. Between the trimmed V and J ends, which lost 4 bases and 5 bases, there was a span of 7 bases. Germline V gene data show CDR1 as SEHNR and CDR2 as FQNEAQ (reference sequence). The CDR3 is 12 residues long. The DNA of the CDR3 is TGTGCCAGCAGCTCCTTAGAAGATACGCAGTATTTT. Translating gives CASSSLEDTQYF.

This clonotype was observed a few times. The chain combines TRBV3-1 with TRBJ2-5; D might be TRBD2 (5 bases). The CDR3 has 13 residues. Trimming removed 4 bases from V and 4 bases from J, with 10 bases in between. Per germline, CDR1 LGHDT and CDR2 YNNKEL (reference sequence). CDR3: CASSPWGAETQYF. CDR3 sequence (DNA): TGTGCCAGCAGCCCGTGGGGAGCAGAGACCCAGTACTTC.

This clonotype has a count of ten or more. V and J are TRBV5-1 and TRBJ2-7; the D gene is possibly TRBD1 (6 bases). This CDR3 is 15 amino acids long. Germline values: CDR1 SGHRS, CDR2 YFSETQ. Deletions cut 4 bases from V and 5 bases from J, with 19 bases between. CDR3 sequence: CASSRRVGASHEQYF. The CDR3, as DNA: TGCGCCAGCAGCCGCAGGGTGGGGGCGAGCCACGAGCAGTACTTC. The variable domain in full, completed from reference TRBV5-1 and TRBJ2-7, reads KAGVTQTPRYLIKTRGQQVTLSCSPISGHRSVSWYQQTPGQGLQFLFEYFSETQRNKGNFPGRFSGRQFSNSRSEMNVSTLELGDSALYLCASSRRVGASHEQYFGPGTRLTVT.

In DNA, the CDR3 is TGTGCCACCAGCAGTCACAGGGGACTCCATCAGCCCCAGCATTTT. Translated: CATSSHRGLHQPQHF. The chain employs TRBV15 and TRBJ1-5; TRBD1 matches at 7 bases. Trimming at V came to 3 bases and at J to 5 bases, leaving 7 bases not matched to a gene. This CDR3 spans 15 amino acids. The germline V gene has CDR1 LNHNV and CDR2 YYDKDF (reference sequence).

This clonotype has a count of ten or more. The chain combines TRBV7-2 with TRBJ1-1, with D hard to call. Per the germline V gene, CDR1 is SGHTA and CDR2 is FQGNSA. The CDR3 is made up of 13 amino acids. Trimming stripped 0 bases from V and 1 base from J, with 3 bases between. The CDR3 loop reads CASSLAANTEAFF. In DNA, the CDR3 is TGTGCCAGCAGCTTAGCGGCGAACACTGAAGCTTTCTTT.